Listed here is a single T cell receptor (beta chain). These data originate in a study of blood T cell repertoires in COVID-19. Turning to the study itself: PBMCs, B-cell-depleted T cells, or T cells provided the cDNA or gDNA that made up the material.

Recruits, aged about 18 to 100 years, lived in 24 US areas. Categorization into cohorts depended on clinical history that participants reported. A COVID-19 case had been met by exposed participants during the 2 weeks before study entry. Data came from immunoSEQ multiplex PCR; TCRdb stores just in-frame clones and leaves some out. The table shows more than 300,000 clones, with approximately 91% occurring only once. The CDR3 has 15 residues. CDR1 is SNHLY and CDR2 is FYNNEI in the germline V gene. V was trimmed by 6 bases and J by 4 bases, leaving 19 bases between them. Sequenced: PBMCs or T cells enriched from blood (not recorded which). The clonotype was recovered from a woman in her 30s who had been exposed to COVID-19. This chain uses TRBV2 with TRBJ2-7, with a tentative D call TRBD1 (6 bases). The CDR3 sequence is CASSLERGISYEQYF. In DNA form, the CDR3 reads TGTGCCAGCAGCCTCGAGAGGGGGATATCTTACGAGCAGTACTTC.